This TCR beta chain came from a study of tumor and adjacent non-tumor tissue in lung cancer. The library came from three nested PCR rounds adapted from ARM-PCR protocols. Each CDR3 protein gets one entry after TCRdb re-called the multiplex PCR reads with MiXCR. The repertoire includes 65,000 to 75,000 distinct CDR3 sequences, 73% of them detected once, and 25% to 30% sits in the top ten. The template was RNA from unsorted bulk tissue. The germline CDR1 and CDR2 sequences are SGHAT and FQDESV (reference sequence). There are 13 residues in the CDR3. This TCR derives from a man between 60 and 75 years old with non-small cell lung cancer. The chain carries TRBV11-1 and TRBJ2-7; 8 bases line up with TRBD1. The sequencing sample was made of lung tumor tissue. CDR3 bases: TGTGCATGCAATCCCGGGACAGGCTACGAGCAGTACTTC. Protein sequence: CACNPGTGYEQYF. The variable domain in full, completed from reference TRBV11-1 and TRBJ2-7, reads EAEVAQSPRYKITEKSQAVAFWCDPISGHATLYWYRQILGQGPELLVQFQDESVVDDSQLPKDRFSAERLKGVDSTLKIQPAELGDSAMYLCACNPGTGYEQYFGPGTRLTVT.